These T cell receptor beta chains were read from a single sample in a study of pediatric ulcerative colitis. Profiling relied on immunoSEQ multiplex PCR, and the TCRdb table lists in-frame clones only, not all of them. The sample includes around 68,000 clones, 70% to 80% of them seen just once. The sequenced material came from blood. Receptors originate from a boy aged 10-17 years with moderate ulcerative colitis. Each CDR3 is given with its conserved first and last residue. The D gene is left open where the match is weak. Not every row has a clone size; where given, it reads once, few, many or a size class.

clone size: few
J gene: TRBJ2-1
D gene: .
V gene: TRBV19
CDR3 DNA: TGTGCCAGTAGCGAACAGGCTAATGAGCAGTTCTTC
CDR3 protein: CASSEQANEQFF

clone size: .
J gene: TRBJ2-1
D gene: TRBD1
V gene: TRBV29-1
CDR3 DNA: TGCAGCGTCGGACAGGGGTATGAGCAGTTCTTC
CDR3 protein: CSVGQGYEQFF

clone size: .
J gene: TRBJ1-4
D gene: TRBD1
V gene: TRBV13
CDR3 DNA: TGTGCCAGCAGCCGAAGGGACAGTTTAAATGAAAAACTGTTTTTT
CDR3 protein: CASSRRDSLNEKLFF

clone size: .
J gene: TRBJ2-7
D gene: .
V gene: TRBV7-2
CDR3 DNA: TGTGCCAGCACCGACCCTAGGGCTCGCGAGCAGTACTTC
CDR3 protein: CASTDPRAREQYF

clone size: .
J gene: TRBJ2-7
D gene: .
V gene: TRBV29-1
CDR3 DNA: TGCAGCGTTGAGTTTACTAGCACCGAGCAGTACTTC
CDR3 protein: CSVEFTSTEQYF

clone size: .
J gene: TRBJ1-1
D gene: .
V gene: TRBV18
CDR3 DNA: TGTGCCAGCTCACCAGAGGGCTTGGACACTGAAGCTTTCTTT
CDR3 protein: CASSPEGLDTEAFF

clone size: .
J gene: TRBJ1-1
D gene: .
V gene: TRBV5-5
CDR3 DNA: TGTGCCAGCAGCTTGTGGGGGGGCCTCACTGAAGCTTTCTTT
CDR3 protein: CASSLWGGLTEAFF

clone size: .
J gene: TRBJ1-1
D gene: .
V gene: TRBV30
CDR3 DNA: TGTGCCTGGTCACAGGGCGAAGCTTTCTTT
CDR3 protein: CAWSQGEAFF

clone size: once
J gene: TRBJ2-2
D gene: TRBD2
V gene: TRBV19
CDR3 DNA: TGTGCCAGTAGTATAGATCGACTAGCGGGAGTTGGGACCGGGGAGCTGTTTTTT
CDR3 protein: CASSIDRLAGVGTGELFF

clone size: .
J gene: TRBJ1-2
D gene: .
V gene: TRBV5-4
CDR3 DNA: TGTGCCAGCAGCTTGGTCCAGGGGATGGTCTATGGCTACACCTTC
CDR3 protein: CASSLVQGMVYGYTF

clone size: .
J gene: TRBJ1-1
D gene: TRBD1
V gene: TRBV9
CDR3 DNA: TGTGCCAGCAGCGTAGTTGCAGGGGGAACTGAAGCTTTCTTT
CDR3 protein: CASSVVAGGTEAFF

clone size: .
J gene: TRBJ2-3
D gene: .
V gene: TRBV7-3
CDR3 DNA: TGTGCCAGCAGCTCCCCAATGGATACGCAGTATTTT
CDR3 protein: CASSSPMDTQYF

clone size: .
J gene: TRBJ1-6
D gene: .
V gene: TRBV6-6
CDR3 DNA: TGTGCCAGCAGACGAACCCAACTGGCACCCCTCCACTTT
CDR3 protein: CASRRTQLAPLHF

clone size: .
J gene: TRBJ1-3
D gene: TRBD1
V gene: TRBV18
CDR3 DNA: TGTGCCAGCTCACTACGACAGGGGGCTGGAAACACCATATATTTT
CDR3 protein: CASSLRQGAGNTIYF

clone size: .
J gene: TRBJ1-2
D gene: .
V gene: TRBV7-2
CDR3 DNA: TGTGCCAGCAGCGGTGGGTCCAATCCTAACTATGGCTACACCTTC
CDR3 protein: CASSGGSNPNYGYTF

clone size: .
J gene: TRBJ2-2
D gene: .
V gene: TRBV7-8
CDR3 DNA: TGTGCCAGCAGCTTAGAGTGGGACGGGGAGCTGTTTTTT
CDR3 protein: CASSLEWDGELFF

clone size: .
J gene: TRBJ2-7
D gene: .
V gene: TRBV9
CDR3 DNA: TGTGCCAGCAGCGTCCATACCGGGAGCTCCTACGAGCAGTACTTC
CDR3 protein: CASSVHTGSSYEQYF

clone size: .
J gene: TRBJ2-1
D gene: TRBD2
V gene: TRBV25-1
CDR3 DNA: TGTGCCAGCAGTGAAGGGCAGGGACTAATTTACAATGAGCAGTTCTTC
CDR3 protein: CASSEGQGLIYNEQFF

clone size: .
J gene: TRBJ2-3
D gene: .
V gene: TRBV20-1
CDR3 DNA: TGCAGTGCTACGAGCCCAGATACGCAGTATTTT
CDR3 protein: CSATSPDTQYF

clone size: .
J gene: TRBJ1-5
D gene: .
V gene: TRBV19
CDR3 DNA: TGTGCCAGTAGAAAAATGGACGGTCCATTTCAGCCCCAGCATTTT
CDR3 protein: CASRKMDGPFQPQHF

clone size: few
J gene: TRBJ1-4
D gene: .
V gene: TRBV5-1
CDR3 DNA: TGCGCCAGCAGTTTCAATGAAAAACTGTTTTTT
CDR3 protein: CASSFNEKLFF

clone size: .
J gene: TRBJ2-7
D gene: .
V gene: TRBV5-5
CDR3 DNA: TGTGCCAGCAGCTTGGGATACGAGCAGTACTTC
CDR3 protein: CASSLGYEQYF

clone size: .
J gene: TRBJ2-7
D gene: TRBD2
V gene: TRBV6-5
CDR3 DNA: TGTGCCAGCAGTTACGGACTAGCGGGAGGGTTCTACGAGCAGTACTTC
CDR3 protein: CASSYGLAGGFYEQYF

clone size: .
J gene: TRBJ1-1
D gene: .
V gene: TRBV5-4
CDR3 DNA: TGTGCCAGCAGCCCACGACTCGCCGCTGAAGCTTTCTTT
CDR3 protein: CASSPRLAAEAFF

clone size: .
J gene: TRBJ1-6
D gene: .
V gene: TRBV5-6
CDR3 DNA: TGTGCCAGCAGCTTGGATAGTGGCAGGGGACTCGTCTATAATTCACCCCTCCACTTT
CDR3 protein: CASSLDSGRGLVYNSPLHF

clone size: .
J gene: TRBJ1-5
D gene: .
V gene: TRBV9
CDR3 DNA: TGTGCCAGCAGCGTGGGAGTGGGGGGCAATCAGCCCCAGCATTTT
CDR3 protein: CASSVGVGGNQPQHF

clone size: .
J gene: TRBJ2-1
D gene: .
V gene: TRBV5-1
CDR3 DNA: TGCGCCAGCAGCTTGGCCTCGGGAAGCTCCTACAATGAGCAGTTCTTC
CDR3 protein: CASSLASGSSYNEQFF

clone size: .
J gene: TRBJ1-4
D gene: .
V gene: TRBV30
CDR3 DNA: TGTGCCTGGAACCATTGGCCTGGGAATGAAAAACTGTTTTTT
CDR3 protein: CAWNHWPGNEKLFF

clone size: .
J gene: TRBJ1-2
D gene: TRBD1
V gene: TRBV6-5
CDR3 DNA: TGTGCCAGCAGTAGGAGGGGGCCCCTTTATGGCTACACCTTC
CDR3 protein: CASSRRGPLYGYTF

clone size: .
J gene: TRBJ1-6
D gene: .
V gene: TRBV7-9
CDR3 DNA: TGTGCCAGCAGCTTACGTGGCAGCCAATATAATTCACCCCTCCACTTT
CDR3 protein: CASSLRGSQYNSPLHF

clone size: .
J gene: TRBJ2-3
D gene: TRBD2
V gene: TRBV9
CDR3 DNA: TGTGCCAGCAGCGTAGCAGCGGGGGGGCTGGATACGCAGTATTTT
CDR3 protein: CASSVAAGGLDTQYF

clone size: few
J gene: TRBJ1-4
D gene: TRBD1
V gene: TRBV7-9
CDR3 DNA: TGTGCCAGCAGCATGACCGGTATGGGACAGGGGCGGGAAAAACTGTTTTTT
CDR3 protein: CASSMTGMGQGREKLFF

clone size: .
J gene: TRBJ2-7
D gene: TRBD1
V gene: TRBV7-8
CDR3 DNA: TGTGCCAGCAATACTAAAAACGCAACCGGGACAGCCGCCTTTACATCCTACGAGCAGTACTTC
CDR3 protein: CASNTKNATGTAAFTSYEQYF

clone size: .
J gene: TRBJ2-7
D gene: .
V gene: TRBV5-1
CDR3 DNA: TGCGCCAGCAGCTTGGCCAGGAGCGAATATTACGAGCAGTACTTC
CDR3 protein: CASSLARSEYYEQYF

clone size: .
J gene: TRBJ1-1
D gene: .
V gene: TRBV18
CDR3 DNA: TGTGCCAGCTCACCTACGCATGGAGGCACTGAAGCTTTCTTT
CDR3 protein: CASSPTHGGTEAFF

clone size: .
J gene: TRBJ2-7
D gene: .
V gene: TRBV5-1
CDR3 DNA: TGCGCCAGCAGCCCGAAGGGCAGCAGTTACGAGCAGTACTTC
CDR3 protein: CASSPKGSSYEQYF

clone size: .
J gene: TRBJ2-7
D gene: TRBD2
V gene: TRBV6-5
CDR3 DNA: TGTGCCAGCAGGAACCTAGCGGGACCCGCGGACGAGCAGTACTTC
CDR3 protein: CASRNLAGPADEQYF

clone size: .
J gene: TRBJ2-2
D gene: .
V gene: TRBV18
CDR3 DNA: TGTGCCAGCTCACCATTGACAGCCGGGGAGCTGTTTTTT
CDR3 protein: CASSPLTAGELFF

clone size: .
J gene: TRBJ2-7
D gene: .
V gene: TRBV30
CDR3 DNA: TGTGCCTGGAGCCAAAGGGGTCCGGGTCCTTACTCCTACGAGCAGTACTTC
CDR3 protein: CAWSQRGPGPYSYEQYF

clone size: .
J gene: TRBJ2-1
D gene: .
V gene: TRBV5-1
CDR3 DNA: TGCGCCAGCAGCCTTGGGCCCTTCCCGATTGAGCAGTTCTTC
CDR3 protein: CASSLGPFPIEQFF

clone size: .
J gene: TRBJ2-3
D gene: TRBD2
V gene: TRBV5-1
CDR3 DNA: TGCGCCAGCAGCTTAAGACTAGCGGGGGGTGGTAGCACAGATACGCAGTATTTT
CDR3 protein: CASSLRLAGGGSTDTQYF

clone size: .
J gene: TRBJ1-2
D gene: .
V gene: TRBV29-1
CDR3 DNA: TGCAGCGCGGAGAGGGGCAGTGGCTATGGCTACACCTTC
CDR3 protein: CSAERGSGYGYTF

clone size: .
J gene: TRBJ2-3
D gene: TRBD2
V gene: TRBV18
CDR3 DNA: TGTGCCAGCTCACCAGTGGGGGGGGACACAGATACGCAGTATTTT
CDR3 protein: CASSPVGGDTDTQYF

clone size: .
J gene: TRBJ2-1
D gene: .
V gene: TRBV27
CDR3 DNA: TGTGCCAGCAGTTTATCTGAGGAGTTCTCCTACAATGAGCAGTTCTTC
CDR3 protein: CASSLSEEFSYNEQFF

clone size: .
J gene: TRBJ1-2
D gene: .
V gene: TRBV18
CDR3 DNA: TGTGCCAGCTCCCTTTCGTCAGGGACGTGGGATGGCTACACCTTC
CDR3 protein: CASSLSSGTWDGYTF

clone size: .
J gene: TRBJ2-5
D gene: .
V gene: TRBV27
CDR3 DNA: TGTGCCAGCAGTTTCAGGGCAGGGTCCCTCCATGGGGAGACCCAGTACTTC
CDR3 protein: CASSFRAGSLHGETQYF